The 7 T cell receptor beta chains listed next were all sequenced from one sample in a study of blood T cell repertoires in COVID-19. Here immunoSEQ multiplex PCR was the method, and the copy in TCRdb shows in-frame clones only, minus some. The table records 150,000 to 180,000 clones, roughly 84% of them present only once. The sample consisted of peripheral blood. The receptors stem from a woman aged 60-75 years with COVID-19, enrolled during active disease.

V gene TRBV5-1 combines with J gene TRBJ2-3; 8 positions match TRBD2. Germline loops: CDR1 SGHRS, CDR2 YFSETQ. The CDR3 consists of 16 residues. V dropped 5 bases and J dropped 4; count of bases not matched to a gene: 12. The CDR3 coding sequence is TGCGCCAGCAGAACCCCGGGACTAGGACAATCAGATACGCAGTATTTT. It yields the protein CASRTPGLGQSDTQYF.

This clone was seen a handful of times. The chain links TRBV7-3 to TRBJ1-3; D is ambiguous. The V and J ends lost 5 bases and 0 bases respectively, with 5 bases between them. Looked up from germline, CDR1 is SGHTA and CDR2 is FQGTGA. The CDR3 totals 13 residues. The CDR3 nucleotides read TGTGCCAGCAGCCTCGGCTCTGGAAACACCATATATTTT. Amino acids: CASSLGSGNTIYF.

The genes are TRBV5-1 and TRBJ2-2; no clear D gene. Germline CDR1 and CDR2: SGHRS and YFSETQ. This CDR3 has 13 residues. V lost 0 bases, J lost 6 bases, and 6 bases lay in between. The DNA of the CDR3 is TGCGCCAGCAGCTTGGTGGTAGCCGGGGAGCTGTTTTTT. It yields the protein CASSLVVAGELFF.

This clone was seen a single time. The CDR3 sequence: CASIPDRGGYTF. CDR3 bases: TGTGCCAGCATCCCAGACAGGGGTGGCTACACCTTC. V is TRBV6-6 and J is TRBJ1-2; the match to TRBD1 covers 8 bases. This CDR3 has 12 residues. V shed 7 bases and J 7 bases; nucleotides not matched to a gene: 5. Germline CDR1 and CDR2: MNHNY and SVGAGI (reference sequence).

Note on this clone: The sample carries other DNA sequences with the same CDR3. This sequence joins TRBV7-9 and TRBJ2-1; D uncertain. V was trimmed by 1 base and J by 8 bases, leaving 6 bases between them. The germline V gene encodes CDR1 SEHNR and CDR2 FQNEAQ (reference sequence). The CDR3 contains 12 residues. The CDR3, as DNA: TGTGCCAGCAGCTTAGGTCGGGATGAGCAGTTCTTC. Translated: CASSLGRDEQFF. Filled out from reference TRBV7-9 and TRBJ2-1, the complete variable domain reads DTGVSQNPRHKITKRGQNVTFRCDPISEHNRLYWYRQTLGQGPEFLTYFQNEAQLEKSRLLSDRFSAERPKGSFSTLEIQRTEQGDSAMYLCASSLGRDEQFFGPGTRLTVL.

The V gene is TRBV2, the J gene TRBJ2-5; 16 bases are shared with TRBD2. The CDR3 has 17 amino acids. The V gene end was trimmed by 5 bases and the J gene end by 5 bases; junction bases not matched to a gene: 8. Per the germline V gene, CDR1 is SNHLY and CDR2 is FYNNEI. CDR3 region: CASSPGTSGGAGETQYF. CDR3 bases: TGTGCCAGCAGTCCCGGGACTAGCGGGGGGGCCGGTGAGACCCAGTACTTC.

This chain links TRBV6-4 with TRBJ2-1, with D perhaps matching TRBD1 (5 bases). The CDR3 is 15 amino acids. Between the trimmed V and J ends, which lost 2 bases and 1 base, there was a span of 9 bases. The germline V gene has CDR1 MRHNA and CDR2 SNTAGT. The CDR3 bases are TGTGCCAGCAGTGACACTGACAGTTCCTACAATGAGCAGTTCTTC. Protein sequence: CASSDTDSSYNEQFF.